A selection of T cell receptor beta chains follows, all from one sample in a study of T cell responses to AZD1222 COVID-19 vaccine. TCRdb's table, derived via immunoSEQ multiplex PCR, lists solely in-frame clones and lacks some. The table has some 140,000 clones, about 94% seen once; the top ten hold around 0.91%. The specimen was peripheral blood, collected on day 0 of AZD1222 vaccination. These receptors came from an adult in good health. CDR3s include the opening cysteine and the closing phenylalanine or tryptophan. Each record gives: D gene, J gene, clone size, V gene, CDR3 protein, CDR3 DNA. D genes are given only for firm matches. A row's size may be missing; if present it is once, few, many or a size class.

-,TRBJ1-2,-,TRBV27,CASKSRLGGDGYTF,TGTGCCAGCAAGTCACGGCTCGGAGGTGATGGCTACACCTTC
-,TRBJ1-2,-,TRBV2,CASSVSHTGTAHYGYTF,TGTGCCAGCAGTGTGTCCCATACCGGGACCGCGCACTATGGCTACACCTTC
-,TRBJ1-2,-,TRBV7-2,CASSFAGSRGYTF,TGTGCCAGCAGCTTCGCGGGCAGTCGGGGCTACACCTTC
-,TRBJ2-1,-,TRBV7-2,CASSLHKTDQSSYNEQFF,TGTGCCAGCAGCTTGCATAAGACAGATCAGAGCTCCTACAATGAGCAGTTCTTC
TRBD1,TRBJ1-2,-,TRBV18,CASSRSSGQGPLYGYTF,TGTGCCAGCTCACGCTCTTCGGGACAGGGCCCGCTCTATGGCTACACCTTC
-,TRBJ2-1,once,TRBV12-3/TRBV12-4,CASSLQGFPEQFF,TGTGCCAGCAGTTTACAGGGATTCCCTGAGCAGTTCTTC
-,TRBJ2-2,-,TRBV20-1,CSARYTGELFF,TGCAGTGCTCGGTACACCGGGGAGCTGTTTTTT
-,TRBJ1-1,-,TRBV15,CATSRDFSGEAFF,TGTGCCACCAGCAGAGATTTTTCCGGTGAAGCTTTCTTT
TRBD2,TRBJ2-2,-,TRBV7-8,CASSLGGGGTGELFF,TGTGCCAGCAGCTTAGGCGGGGGGGGCACCGGGGAGCTGTTTTTT
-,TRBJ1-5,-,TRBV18,CASSESSNQPQHF,TGTGCCAGCTCGGAATCTAGCAATCAGCCCCAGCATTTT
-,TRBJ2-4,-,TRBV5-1,CASSLGTYEAKNIQYF,TGCGCCAGCAGCCTTGGCACTTATGAGGCCAAAAACATTCAGTACTTC
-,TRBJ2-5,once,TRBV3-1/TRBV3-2,CASRSRDEGQETQYF,TGTGCCAGCAGGAGCCGGGACGAGGGCCAAGAGACCCAGTACTTC
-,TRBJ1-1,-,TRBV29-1,CSVGRRAEAFF,TGCAGCGTTGGGAGAAGGGCTGAAGCTTTCTTT
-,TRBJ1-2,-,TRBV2,CASTTGGLYGYTF,TGTGCCAGCACGACGGGGGGACTCTATGGCTACACCTTC
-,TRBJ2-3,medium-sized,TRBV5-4,CASSAGGYTQYF,TGTGCCAGCAGCGCCGGAGGGTATACGCAGTATTTT
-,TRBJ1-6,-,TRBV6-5,CASSTHGQLNSPLHF,TGTGCCAGCAGTACCCACGGACAGCTAAATTCACCCCTCCACTTT
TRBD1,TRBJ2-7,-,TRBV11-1,CASSLRGTGNKNEQYF,TGTGCCAGCAGCTTACGCGGGACAGGGAACAAGAACGAGCAGTACTTC
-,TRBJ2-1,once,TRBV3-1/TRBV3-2,CASEEAGAGVNEQFF,TGTGCCAGCGAAGAGGCGGGGGCTGGGGTGAATGAGCAGTTCTTC
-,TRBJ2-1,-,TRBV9,CASSVATVYNEQFF,TGTGCCAGCAGCGTAGCGACGGTCTACAATGAGCAGTTCTTC
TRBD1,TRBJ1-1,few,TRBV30,CAWSVQGYTEAFF,TGTGCCTGGAGTGTACAGGGGTATACTGAAGCTTTCTTT
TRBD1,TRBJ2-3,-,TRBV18,CASSPPGTGKDTQYF,TGTGCCAGCTCACCACCCGGGACAGGGAAGGATACGCAGTATTTT
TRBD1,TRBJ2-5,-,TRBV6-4,CASSEGQGETQYF,TGTGCCAGCAGTGAAGGACAGGGGGAGACCCAGTACTTC
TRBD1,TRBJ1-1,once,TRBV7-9,CASSLDRDRGTEAFF,TGTGCCAGCAGCTTAGACCGGGACAGGGGTACTGAAGCTTTCTTT
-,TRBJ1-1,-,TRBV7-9,CASSLIRTEAFF,TGTGCCAGCAGCTTAATACGGACTGAAGCTTTCTTT
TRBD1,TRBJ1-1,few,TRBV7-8,CASSLADRGNTEAFF,TGTGCCAGCAGCTTAGCCGACAGGGGGAACACTGAAGCTTTCTTT
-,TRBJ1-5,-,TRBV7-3,CASSLLPWDQPQHF,TGTGCCAGCAGCTTATTACCCTGGGATCAGCCCCAGCATTTT
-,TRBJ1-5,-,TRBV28,CASSQPVIKPQHF,TGTGCCAGCAGCCAACCAGTTATAAAGCCCCAGCATTTT
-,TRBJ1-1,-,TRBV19,CASSRWSGKGAEAFF,TGTGCCAGTTCCCGATGGAGCGGGAAGGGGGCTGAAGCTTTCTTT
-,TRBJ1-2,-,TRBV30,CAWSKVHEANYGYTF,TGTGCCTGGAGTAAAGTCCATGAGGCTAACTATGGCTACACCTTC
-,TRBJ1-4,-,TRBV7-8,CASSSIHMTGYDSNEKLFF,TGTGCCAGCAGCTCAATTCACATGACCGGATACGATTCTAATGAAAAACTGTTTTTT
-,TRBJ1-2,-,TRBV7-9,CASSYNYGYTF,TGTGCCAGCAGCTATAACTATGGCTACACCTTC
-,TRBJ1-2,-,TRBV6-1,CASSGINWGEGNYGYTF,TGTGCCAGCAGTGGGATAAACTGGGGGGAGGGAAACTATGGCTACACCTTC
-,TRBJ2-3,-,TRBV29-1,CSVLEPDTQYF,TGCAGCGTTCTGGAGCCAGATACGCAGTATTTT
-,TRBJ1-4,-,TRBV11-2,CASSLIGGLLSEKLFF,TGTGCCAGCAGCTTAATTGGGGGGCTTTTAAGTGAAAAACTGTTTTTT
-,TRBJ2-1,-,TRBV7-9,CASSLGVAFYNEQFF,TGTGCCAGCAGCTTAGGGGTAGCCTTCTACAATGAGCAGTTCTTC
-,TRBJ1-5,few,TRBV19,CASSITKDSNQPQHF,TGTGCCAGTAGTATAACAAAGGACAGCAATCAGCCCCAGCATTTT
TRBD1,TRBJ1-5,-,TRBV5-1,CASSPDRGPDQPQHF,TGCGCCAGCAGCCCTGACAGGGGCCCGGATCAGCCCCAGCATTTT
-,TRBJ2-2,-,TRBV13,CASSLGAGTGELFF,TGTGCCAGCAGCTTAGGGGCAGGGACCGGGGAGCTGTTTTTT
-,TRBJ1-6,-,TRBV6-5,CASSLIPQLNSPLHF,TGTGCCAGCAGCCTTATACCTCAACTTAATTCACCCCTCCACTTT
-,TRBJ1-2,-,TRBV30,CAWSLGVGGYTF,TGTGCCTGGAGCTTAGGGGTTGGGGGCTACACCTTC
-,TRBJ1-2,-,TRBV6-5,CASGEKGVDYGYTF,TGTGCCAGCGGGGAGAAGGGTGTGGACTATGGCTACACCTTC
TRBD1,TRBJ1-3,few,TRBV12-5,CASGLGQGVSGNTIYF,TGTGCTAGTGGTTTGGGACAGGGGGTATCTGGAAACACCATATATTTT
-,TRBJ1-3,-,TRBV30,CAWSVHPAGYGNTIYF,TGTGCCTGGAGTGTACATCCCGCAGGGTACGGAAACACCATATATTTT
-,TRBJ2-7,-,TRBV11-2,CASSLDRNSYEQYF,TGTGCCAGCAGCTTAGATCGTAACTCCTACGAGCAGTACTTC
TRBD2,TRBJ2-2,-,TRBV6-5,CASSLTSGNTGELFF,TGTGCCAGCAGTTTGACTAGCGGGAACACCGGGGAGCTGTTTTTT
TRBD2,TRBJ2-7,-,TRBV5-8,CASSLGLAGAYEQYF,TGTGCCAGCAGCTTGGGTCTAGCGGGGGCGTACGAGCAGTACTTC
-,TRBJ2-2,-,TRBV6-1,CASSEAWNTGELFF,TGTGCCAGCAGTGAAGCGTGGAACACCGGGGAGCTGTTTTTT
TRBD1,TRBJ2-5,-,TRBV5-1,CASSSDRGLETQYF,TGCGCCAGCAGCTCGGACAGGGGGCTTGAGACCCAGTACTTC
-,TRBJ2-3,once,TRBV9,CASSPRDVGVSTDTQYF,TGTGCCAGCAGCCCCAGGGACGTGGGGGTGAGCACAGATACGCAGTATTTT
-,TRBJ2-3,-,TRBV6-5,CASSLPVLGTQYF,TGTGCCAGCAGTTTACCGGTTCTCGGTACGCAGTATTTT